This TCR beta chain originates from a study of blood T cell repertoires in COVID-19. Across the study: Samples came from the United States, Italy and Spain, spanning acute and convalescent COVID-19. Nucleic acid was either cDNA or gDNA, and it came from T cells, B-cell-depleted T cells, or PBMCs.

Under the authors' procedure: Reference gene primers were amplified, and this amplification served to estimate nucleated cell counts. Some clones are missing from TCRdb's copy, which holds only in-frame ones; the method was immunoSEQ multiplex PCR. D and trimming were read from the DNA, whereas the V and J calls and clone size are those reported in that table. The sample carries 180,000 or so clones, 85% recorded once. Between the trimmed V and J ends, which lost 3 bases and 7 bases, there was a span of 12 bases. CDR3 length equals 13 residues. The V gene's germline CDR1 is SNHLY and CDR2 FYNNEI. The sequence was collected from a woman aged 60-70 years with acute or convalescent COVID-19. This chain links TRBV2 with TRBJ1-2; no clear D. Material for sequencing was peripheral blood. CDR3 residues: CASSERGWGGYTF. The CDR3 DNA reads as TGTGCCAGCAGTGAGCGGGGTTGGGGTGGCTACACCTTC.